These 18 T cell receptor beta chains originate from one sample sequenced in a study of CD8 T cells in Susac syndrome. An amount of RNA that ranged from roughly 0.45 to 1 ug was reverse transcribed with random hexamers. TCRdb used MiXCR to reprocess the immunoSEQ multiplex PCR reads, holding one entry per CDR3 protein. Seen here are around 280,000 distinct CDR3 sequences, under 95% observed once, and the top ten hold about 0.07%. The source material was CD4+ T cells from PBMCs. The receptors stem from a human donor with multiple sclerosis.

V and J are TRBV5-1 and TRBJ2-2; D is undetermined. Trimming removed 0 bases from V and 6 bases from J, with 9 bases in between. This CDR3 contains 14 residues. Germline V lookup: CDR1 SGHRS, CDR2 YFSETQ. The CDR3 sequence: CASSLVGTPGELFF. For the CDR3, the DNA is TGCGCCAGCAGCTTGGTGGGCACCCCCGGGGAGCTGTTTTTT. The full variable domain, with the rest looked up from reference TRBV5-1 and TRBJ2-2, is KAGVTQTPRYLIKTRGQQVTLSCSPISGHRSVSWYQQTPGQGLQFLFEYFSETQRNKGNFPGRFSGRQFSNSRSEMNVSTLELGDSALYLCASSLVGTPGELFFGEGSRLTVL.

V is TRBV30 and J is TRBJ2-7; weak D call: TRBD2 (5 bases). Trimming shortened V by 3 bases and J by 7 bases, and 13 bases separated the two germline ends. The CDR3 has 12 residues. Germline V lookup: CDR1 GTSNPN, CDR2 SVGIG (reference sequence). This CDR3 is CAWSRGSGEQYF. DNA of the CDR3: TGTGCCTGGAGCCGAGGCTCGGGGGAGCAGTACTTC.

The chain combines TRBV7-2 with TRBJ2-1, with D unclear. In germline, CDR1 is SGHTA, CDR2 FQGNSA. V was cut by 4 bases and J by 5 bases, with 12 bases left in between. This CDR3 is built from 14 residues. The CDR3 loop is CASSSSANNNEQFF. CDR3 DNA sequence: TGTGCCAGCAGCTCCTCGGCTAATAACAATGAGCAGTTCTTC.

V is TRBV7-2 and J is TRBJ2-6; TRBD1 aligns across 9 bases. The germline gives CDR1 SGHTA, CDR2 FQGNSA. J lost 4 bases, V lost 6 bases, and 7 bases had no gene match. The CDR3 totals 16 residues. The CDR3 DNA sequence: TGTGCCAGCAGTCCCGGGACAGGGTCGGGGGCCAACGTCCTGACTTTC. Translation: CASSPGTGSGANVLTF.

The CDR3 DNA follows: TGTGCCAGCAGCAGACAGGGGAGACGAACTGAAGCTTTCTTT. It encodes CASSRQGRRTEAFF. The genes are TRBV7-9 and TRBJ1-1; 8 bases fit TRBD1. Looked up from germline, CDR1 is SEHNR and CDR2 is FQNEAQ (reference sequence). The CDR3 totals 14 residues. V gave up 5 bases and J gave up 5 bases; unmatched junction bases: 7.

The J gene is TRBJ2-7, the V gene TRBV7-9, with 8 bases matching TRBD2. Per germline, CDR1 SEHNR and CDR2 FQNEAQ (reference sequence). There are 17 residues in the CDR3. The trim removed 1 base at V and 3 bases at J, leaving 11 bases unmatched. In DNA, the CDR3 is TGTGCCAGCAGCTTAGTCGGCGGGAGGAAAGGGAACTACGAGCAGTACTTC. As protein: CASSLVGGRKGNYEQYF.

The chain employs TRBV5-4 and TRBJ1-1; the D gene is possibly TRBD1 (5 bases). The V end lost 3 bases, the J end lost 4 bases, and 13 bases lay between the germline ends. The CDR3 contains 14 residues. Germline V gene sequence: CDR1 SGHNT, CDR2 YYREEE (reference sequence). The CDR3 bases are TGTGCCAGCAGCTCCGCAGGTGGGGGCACTGAAGCTTTCTTT. Translating gives CASSSAGGGTEAFF.

CDR3 in DNA: TGTGCCACCAGCAGAGAAGTTGAGGCTGAAGCTTTCTTT. It specifies CATSREVEAEAFF. The rearrangement joins TRBV15 to TRBJ1-1; D is uncertain. The V gene lost 0 bases and the J gene lost 6 bases, with 8 bases spanning the gap. Germline values: CDR1 LNHNV, CDR2 YYDKDF (reference sequence). The CDR3 contains 13 residues.

V and J are TRBV6-5 and TRBJ1-5; D is unclear. The V end lost 6 bases, the J end lost 4 bases, and 10 bases lay between the germline ends. This CDR3 region has 13 residues. The germline V gene encodes CDR1 MNHEY and CDR2 SVGAGI. The CDR3 DNA reads as TGTGCCAGCAGGGGCCCCCGAAATCAGCCCCAGCATTTT. Protein sequence: CASRGPRNQPQHF.

This chain joins TRBV19 and TRBJ1-2; possibly TRBD1 for D (5 bases). V was pared by 6 bases and J by 0 bases, with 14 bases between. Germline loops: CDR1 LNHDA, CDR2 SQIVND (reference sequence). The CDR3 spans 15 residues. CDR3 bases: TGTGCCAGTAGCGGGGCCGACGGAACTAACTATGGCTACACCTTC. It is translated as CASSGADGTNYGYTF.

The chain recombines TRBV4-1 with TRBJ1-1; perhaps TRBD1 as D (6 bases). The CDR3 loop spans 15 amino acids. Trimming pared 1 base from V and 4 bases from J, leaving 13 bases between. Germline CDR1 MGHRA, CDR2 YSYEKL. CDR3 nucleotides: TGCGCCAGCAGCCAAGCTTCAGGGGTAGGCACTGAAGCTTTCTTT. This sequence encodes CASSQASGVGTEAFF.

The chain is built from TRBV30 and TRBJ2-7; tentative D call: TRBD2 (5 bases). CDR1 and CDR2 from the germline V gene are GTSNPN and SVGIG (reference sequence). V was clipped by 3 bases and J by 3 bases, with 9 bases between them. The CDR3 is made up of 12 amino acids. The DNA for the CDR3 is TGTGCCTGGAGCGTGGGGAGCTACGAGCAGTACTTC. Translated, it gives CAWSVGSYEQYF.

The chain uses TRBV4-1 and TRBJ2-1; 10 bases align to TRBD2. The CDR3 loop spans 17 amino acids. V shed 1 base and J 7 bases; nucleotides not matched to a gene: 10. Germline V gives CDR1 MGHRA, CDR2 YSYEKL. The CDR3 DNA follows: TGCGCCAGCAGCCAAGGTTGGCTAGCGGGAGCCAAGAATGAGCAGTTCTTC. Protein product: CASSQGWLAGAKNEQFF.

Turning to this clonotype: Germline and junction disagree at one end, which may indicate a read error. The rearrangement uses TRBV6-5 and TRBJ2-7, with TRBD2 identical over 8 bases. Germline assignment: CDR1 MNHEY and CDR2 SVGAGI. This CDR3 has 14 amino acids. CDR3 protein: CASSLGLAAYEHYF. CDR3 in DNA: TGTGCCAGCAGCCTCGGACTAGCCGCCTACGAGCATTACTTC.

This chain connects TRBV18 to TRBJ2-6; D is perhaps TRBD2 (5 bases). Germline values: CDR1 KGHSH, CDR2 LQKENI. This CDR3 contains 16 residues. V dropped 3 bases and J dropped 0 bases, with 9 bases sitting between them. This chain's CDR3 is CASSPRRGSGANVLTF. The CDR3, as DNA: TGTGCCAGCTCACCCCGACGGGGCTCTGGGGCCAACGTCCTGACTTTC.

As DNA, the CDR3 is TGTGCCAGCAGCGCTTCCGGGACTAGCGGGAGTCTGGGGCAGTTCTTC. It yields the protein CASSASGTSGSLGQFF. The rearrangement uses TRBV11-2 and TRBJ2-1; TRBD2 agrees at 14 bases. The ends lost 5 bases at V and 12 bases at J; junction bases unmatched: 12. Looked up from germline, CDR1 is SGHAT and CDR2 is FQNNGV. The CDR3 is made up of 16 amino acids.

The CDR3 DNA reads TGTGCCAGTAGCCCGGACATTCACTCCTACAATGAGCAGTTCTTC. Protein product: CASSPDIHSYNEQFF. This chain uses TRBV19 with TRBJ2-1; perhaps TRBD1 as D (5 bases). The germline V gene has CDR1 LNHDA and CDR2 SQIVND (reference sequence). V was trimmed by 6 bases and J by 0 bases, leaving 12 bases between them. There are 15 residues in the CDR3.

The V call is TRBV12-3 or TRBV12-4, the J call TRBJ2-1; 7 bases align to TRBD2. V lost 7 bases, J lost 4 bases, and 10 bases stayed unmatched. The CDR3 is 15 residues long. The CDR3 here is CASTLGLAVYNEQFF. Here the CDR3 DNA reads TGTGCCAGCACCTTGGGGCTAGCGGTATACAATGAGCAGTTCTTC.